A selection of T cell receptor beta chains follows, all from one sample in a study of technical replicates of blood from a few donors. Sequencing used immunoSEQ multiplex PCR; TCRdb keeps in-frame clones, though not all of them. The sample includes approximately 89,000 clones, about 94% seen only once; the top ten take roughly 0.24%. The sequenced sample consisted of T cells isolated from PBMCs. These receptors were obtained from a human donor in good health. CDR3s include the opening cysteine and the closing phenylalanine or tryptophan. Each record gives: V gene, D gene, clone size, J gene, CDR3 DNA, CDR3 protein. A D gene is named only where the DNA matches it firmly. Clone sizes are given selectively: once, few, many, or a class where the clone is expanded.

v_call: TRBV2; d_call: TRBD2; clone_size: -; j_call: TRBJ2-3; cdr3_nt: TGTGCCAGCATTAGAGCGGGGGGACCAGCAGATACGCAGTATTTT; cdr3_aa: CASIRAGGPADTQYF
v_call: TRBV28; d_call: TRBD2; clone_size: once; j_call: TRBJ2-5; cdr3_nt: TGTGCCAGCAGTCCGGGGACTAGCGGGTCTAAAGAGACCCAGTACTTC; cdr3_aa: CASSPGTSGSKETQYF
v_call: TRBV6-1; d_call: TRBD1; clone_size: -; j_call: TRBJ2-3; cdr3_nt: TGTGCCAATGCGGACAGGGGTCAAGAGGATACGCAGTATTTT; cdr3_aa: CANADRGQEDTQYF
v_call: TRBV4-1; d_call: -; clone_size: -; j_call: TRBJ2-2; cdr3_nt: TGCGCCAGCAGCCAACTCAGGGGAAACACCGGGGAGCTGTTTTTT; cdr3_aa: CASSQLRGNTGELFF
v_call: TRBV10-1; d_call: -; clone_size: -; j_call: TRBJ1-1; cdr3_nt: TGCGCCTGTCACAGGGAGAACACTGAAGCTTTCTTT; cdr3_aa: CACHRENTEAFF
v_call: TRBV4-1; d_call: -; clone_size: -; j_call: TRBJ1-5; cdr3_nt: TGCGCCAGCAGCCAAGAACATGCAGGGCGTGACCAGCCCCAGCATTTT; cdr3_aa: CASSQEHAGRDQPQHF
v_call: TRBV5-4; d_call: TRBD1; clone_size: -; j_call: TRBJ2-7; cdr3_nt: TGTGCCAGCAGCGAAGGGACAGGGGTGTCCTACGAGCAGTACTTC; cdr3_aa: CASSEGTGVSYEQYF
v_call: TRBV11-3; d_call: -; clone_size: -; j_call: TRBJ2-7; cdr3_nt: TGTGCCAGCAGCTTACAGTGGAGATACGAGCAGTACTTC; cdr3_aa: CASSLQWRYEQYF
v_call: TRBV7-2; d_call: -; clone_size: -; j_call: TRBJ1-5; cdr3_nt: TGTGCCAGCAGCTTAGCGGCCCGTAGCAATCAGCCCCAGCATTTT; cdr3_aa: CASSLAARSNQPQHF
v_call: TRBV5-4; d_call: -; clone_size: -; j_call: TRBJ2-1; cdr3_nt: TGTGCCAGCAGCTTGAGCCGGGATGAGCAGTTCTTC; cdr3_aa: CASSLSRDEQFF
v_call: TRBV29-1; d_call: -; clone_size: -; j_call: TRBJ2-1; cdr3_nt: TGCAGCGTTGAGGGCGGGATCTTC; cdr3_aa: CSVEGGIF
v_call: TRBV4-1; d_call: -; clone_size: -; j_call: TRBJ2-1; cdr3_nt: TGCGCCAGCGGAACTAAAAGGGAGATTTTTCATGAGCAGTTCTTC; cdr3_aa: CASGTKREIFHEQFF
v_call: TRBV4-1; d_call: -; clone_size: -; j_call: TRBJ1-2; cdr3_nt: TGCGCCAGCAGCCAAGGTCGAGGGGGCTACACCTTC; cdr3_aa: CASSQGRGGYTF
v_call: TRBV9; d_call: TRBD2; clone_size: -; j_call: TRBJ2-3; cdr3_nt: TGTGCCAGCAGCGTAATAAGTACTAGCGACACAGATACGCAGTATTTT; cdr3_aa: CASSVISTSDTDTQYF
v_call: TRBV11-2; d_call: -; clone_size: -; j_call: TRBJ2-3; cdr3_nt: TGTGCCAGCAGCTTAGTTGTACTAGTTGGATATAGCACAGATACGCAGTATTTT; cdr3_aa: CASSLVVLVGYSTDTQYF
v_call: TRBV28; d_call: -; clone_size: -; j_call: TRBJ2-1; cdr3_nt: TGTGCCAGCAGTTTATGGGGAGGCGATACGGGATACAATGAGCAGTTCTTC; cdr3_aa: CASSLWGGDTGYNEQFF
v_call: TRBV6-1; d_call: TRBD1; clone_size: -; j_call: TRBJ2-3; cdr3_nt: TGTGCCAGCGGGCAGGGGGTGGGGACGCAGTATTTT; cdr3_aa: CASGQGVGTQYF
v_call: TRBV18; d_call: TRBD1; clone_size: -; j_call: TRBJ1-2; cdr3_nt: TGTGCCAGCTCACCCACGACAGGGGACGTAGAATATGGCTACACCTTC; cdr3_aa: CASSPTTGDVEYGYTF
v_call: TRBV6-1; d_call: -; clone_size: -; j_call: TRBJ1-1; cdr3_nt: TGTGCCAGCAGTGGCCAGGGGAACACTGAAGCTTTCTTT; cdr3_aa: CASSGQGNTEAFF
v_call: TRBV19; d_call: TRBD1; clone_size: -; j_call: TRBJ2-1; cdr3_nt: TGTGCCAGTACCTCTGACAGGGGCAATGAGCAGTTCTTC; cdr3_aa: CASTSDRGNEQFF
v_call: TRBV7-9; d_call: -; clone_size: -; j_call: TRBJ2-7; cdr3_nt: TGTGCCAGCAGCTTAGGAGCCGGGACGGGGGTCTACGAGCAGTACTTC; cdr3_aa: CASSLGAGTGVYEQYF
v_call: TRBV4-1; d_call: TRBD1; clone_size: -; j_call: TRBJ2-7; cdr3_nt: TGCGCCAGCAGTACTACAGGGGGAGAGCAGTACTTC; cdr3_aa: CASSTTGGEQYF
v_call: TRBV11-2; d_call: -; clone_size: few; j_call: TRBJ1-2; cdr3_nt: TGTGCCAGCAGCCCCTGGACAACTCCTAACTATGGCTACACCTTC; cdr3_aa: CASSPWTTPNYGYTF
v_call: TRBV7-3; d_call: TRBD2; clone_size: -; j_call: TRBJ2-5; cdr3_nt: TGTGCCAGCAGCCCCACAGCGGGGTTTAATCCAGGGACCCAGTACTTC; cdr3_aa: CASSPTAGFNPGTQYF
v_call: TRBV18; d_call: TRBD1; clone_size: once; j_call: TRBJ2-6; cdr3_nt: TGTGCCAGCTCACCAACCCCGGGACAGGGGATAGTGGTCCTGACTTTC; cdr3_aa: CASSPTPGQGIVVLTF
v_call: TRBV5-1; d_call: -; clone_size: -; j_call: TRBJ1-2; cdr3_nt: TGCGCCAGCAGCTTGTCCGCTAGGGAGCGAGGCTACACCTTC; cdr3_aa: CASSLSARERGYTF
v_call: TRBV7-6; d_call: -; clone_size: once; j_call: TRBJ2-1; cdr3_nt: TGTGCCAGCAGCTTCCCCCGGGGGGCCTTTTACAATGAGCAGTTCTTC; cdr3_aa: CASSFPRGAFYNEQFF
v_call: TRBV28; d_call: -; clone_size: -; j_call: TRBJ1-5; cdr3_nt: TGTGCCAGCAGTTTATTTACGGGGGGCAGTCAGCCCCAGCATTTT; cdr3_aa: CASSLFTGGSQPQHF
v_call: TRBV28; d_call: TRBD2; clone_size: -; j_call: TRBJ2-7; cdr3_nt: TGTGCCAGCAGCCCCTACCTCACTAGCGGGAGGCGAGGCTACGAGCAGTACTTC; cdr3_aa: CASSPYLTSGRRGYEQYF
v_call: TRBV6-1; d_call: -; clone_size: -; j_call: TRBJ2-3; cdr3_nt: TGTGCCAGCAGTGAAACGGGGGCAGATACGCAGTATTTT; cdr3_aa: CASSETGADTQYF
v_call: TRBV7-9; d_call: -; clone_size: -; j_call: TRBJ1-2; cdr3_nt: TGTGCCAGCAGCTCTAGCCTCGAAAGGAACGGGCACTATGGCTACACCTTC; cdr3_aa: CASSSSLERNGHYGYTF
v_call: TRBV6-5; d_call: -; clone_size: -; j_call: TRBJ1-1; cdr3_nt: TGTGCCAGCAGTTACTCGCAAGCGGGGGGGACTGAAGCTTTCTTT; cdr3_aa: CASSYSQAGGTEAFF
v_call: TRBV11-2; d_call: -; clone_size: -; j_call: TRBJ1-1; cdr3_nt: TGTGCCAGCAGCCCCCTGGCCGCTGAAGCTTTCTTT; cdr3_aa: CASSPLAAEAFF
v_call: TRBV18; d_call: TRBD1; clone_size: -; j_call: TRBJ1-5; cdr3_nt: TGTGCCAGCTCACCTGAGGGGGCCGGACAGCCCCAGCATTTT; cdr3_aa: CASSPEGAGQPQHF
v_call: TRBV9; d_call: -; clone_size: -; j_call: TRBJ1-6; cdr3_nt: TGTGCCAGCAGCGCGACGGCGGCCAATTCACCCCTCCACTTT; cdr3_aa: CASSATAANSPLHF
v_call: TRBV5-6; d_call: -; clone_size: few; j_call: TRBJ1-1; cdr3_nt: TGTGCCAGCAGTTTACAGGGTTGGAGCACTGAAGCTTTCTTT; cdr3_aa: CASSLQGWSTEAFF
v_call: TRBV6-5; d_call: -; clone_size: once; j_call: TRBJ2-7; cdr3_nt: TGTGCCAGCAGTCGTGACAGTCACGAGCAGTACTTC; cdr3_aa: CASSRDSHEQYF
v_call: TRBV7-8; d_call: -; clone_size: -; j_call: TRBJ2-5; cdr3_nt: TGTGCCAGCAGCCTCTTACTCGGGAAAGAGACCCAGTACTTC; cdr3_aa: CASSLLLGKETQYF
v_call: TRBV6-5; d_call: TRBD2; clone_size: -; j_call: TRBJ2-1; cdr3_nt: TGTGCCAGCAGTTACTCTCCGGGACTAGGCTTAAATGAGCAGTTCTTC; cdr3_aa: CASSYSPGLGLNEQFF
v_call: TRBV10-3; d_call: -; clone_size: -; j_call: TRBJ1-3; cdr3_nt: TGTGCCATCAGGAGCCGGTCGACAGCCGATACAAACTCCTCTGGAAACACCATATATTTT; cdr3_aa: CAIRSRSTADTNSSGNTIYF
v_call: TRBV28; d_call: TRBD1; clone_size: -; j_call: TRBJ1-1; cdr3_nt: TGTGCCAGCAGCGACAGGGATACTGAAGCTTTCTTT; cdr3_aa: CASSDRDTEAFF
v_call: TRBV11-3; d_call: -; clone_size: -; j_call: TRBJ2-1; cdr3_nt: TGTGCCAGCAGAGAGGCGGGACAGCAGTTCAATGAGCAGTTCTTC; cdr3_aa: CASREAGQQFNEQFF
v_call: TRBV10-3; d_call: -; clone_size: -; j_call: TRBJ2-7; cdr3_nt: TGTGCCATCAGTGAGTCGTATAGGGGCGGCGACGAGCAGTACTTC; cdr3_aa: CAISESYRGGDEQYF
v_call: TRBV18; d_call: -; clone_size: -; j_call: TRBJ1-4; cdr3_nt: TGTGCCAGCTCACCTACTAGTACAAATGAAAAACTGTTTTTT; cdr3_aa: CASSPTSTNEKLFF
v_call: TRBV27; d_call: -; clone_size: -; j_call: TRBJ1-1; cdr3_nt: TGTGCCAGCAGTTACGCCAGTTTGAACACTGAAGCTTTCTTT; cdr3_aa: CASSYASLNTEAFF
v_call: TRBV30; d_call: -; clone_size: once; j_call: TRBJ1-2; cdr3_nt: TGTGCCTGGAGTGAGGACAGAAATCAAGGCTACACCTTC; cdr3_aa: CAWSEDRNQGYTF